This T cell receptor (beta chain) was obtained from a study of regulatory T cells in long-lasting Graves disease. This clonotype was seen many times. Trimming took 5 bases from V and 2 from J, leaving 16 bases between them. The CDR3 is made up of 15 amino acids. CDR1 and CDR2 from the germline V gene are SQVTM and ANQGSEA. Arm-PCR with iRepertoire HTBI primers amplified the CDR3 regions for these TCR beta libraries. TCRdb called the multiplex PCR reads again in MiXCR, with one record for every CDR3 protein. The table shows more than 300,000 distinct CDR3 sequences, with around 20% occurring only once. Specified time point: persistent/refractory GD, antithyroid drugs over 5 years with positive TRAb. Generation of the TCR library employed RNA extracted from PBMCs.

This chain joins TRBV29-1 and TRBJ1-5; D ambiguous. The sequences come from peripheral blood mononuclear cells (PBMCs), collected when the disease was refractory, from a patient treated with antithyroid drugs. The sequence was obtained from a female donor with Graves disease. The CDR3 DNA sequence: TGCAGCGTTAAAACAGAGGGCATCGGCAATCAGCCCCAGCATTTT. The encoded protein is CSVKTEGIGNQPQHF.